These T cell receptor beta chains were read from a single sample in a study of control samples from healthy donors and cancer patients. The method was immunoSEQ multiplex PCR; TCRdb's version includes in-frame clones alone and lacks a portion of them. Seen here are 82,000 or so clones, 85% to 95% observed once, and the top ten hold less than 6%. Sequencing was performed on blood. These TCRs come from a woman between 18 and 29 years old in good health. CDR3s include the opening cysteine and the closing phenylalanine or tryptophan. A D gene is named only where the DNA matches it firmly. Clone size is stated in some rows and not others, as once, few, many or a class when expanded.

v_call: TRBV27
j_call: TRBJ1-1
clone_size: NA
d_call: TRBD1
cdr3_nt: TGTGCCAGCAGGCGGTGGGGACAGGGGAAGAACACTGAAGCTTTCTTT
cdr3_aa: CASRRWGQGKNTEAFF

v_call: TRBV7-8
j_call: TRBJ2-5
clone_size: NA
d_call: TRBD2
cdr3_nt: TGTGCCAGCAGCCCTTGGACTAGCGGGAGGTCGGGGGAGACCCAGTACTTC
cdr3_aa: CASSPWTSGRSGETQYF

v_call: TRBV3-1/TRBV3-2
j_call: TRBJ1-5
clone_size: NA
d_call: NA
cdr3_nt: TGTGCCAGCAGCCAAGGCGGGGGCAGCAATCAGCCCCAGCATTTT
cdr3_aa: CASSQGGGSNQPQHF

v_call: TRBV10-1
j_call: TRBJ2-3
clone_size: NA
d_call: TRBD2
cdr3_nt: TGCGCCAGCTCTGGGACTAGCGAGGCAGATACGCAGTATTTT
cdr3_aa: CASSGTSEADTQYF

v_call: TRBV3-1/TRBV3-2
j_call: TRBJ2-7
clone_size: NA
d_call: TRBD2
cdr3_nt: TGTGCCAGCAGCCAAGATATAATAGCGGGCCAATACGAGCAGTACTTC
cdr3_aa: CASSQDIIAGQYEQYF

v_call: TRBV5-4
j_call: TRBJ2-5
clone_size: NA
d_call: NA
cdr3_nt: TGTGCCAGCAAGGGGACCCAAGAGACCCAGTACTTC
cdr3_aa: CASKGTQETQYF

v_call: TRBV28
j_call: TRBJ2-7
clone_size: NA
d_call: NA
cdr3_nt: TGTGCCAGCAGTTCCCCAGGAGTACACTCCTACGAGCAGTACTTC
cdr3_aa: CASSSPGVHSYEQYF

v_call: TRBV18
j_call: TRBJ2-7
clone_size: NA
d_call: NA
cdr3_nt: TGTGCCAGCTCACCACCGTTCATACGGGCGGGACAGAGCTACTACGAGCAGTACTTC
cdr3_aa: CASSPPFIRAGQSYYEQYF

v_call: TRBV28
j_call: TRBJ1-1
clone_size: NA
d_call: NA
cdr3_nt: TGTGCCAGCAGTTTTTCCTCCGCTCTTAGAAGTACTGAAGCTTTCTTT
cdr3_aa: CASSFSSALRSTEAFF

v_call: TRBV28
j_call: TRBJ1-6
clone_size: NA
d_call: NA
cdr3_nt: TGTGCCAGCAGTTCAGGGGCCCGACCCCTCCACTTT
cdr3_aa: CASSSGARPLHF

v_call: TRBV27
j_call: TRBJ2-1
clone_size: NA
d_call: TRBD2
cdr3_nt: TGTGCCAGCAGGCGAGTTAGCGGGACTTGGAATGAGCAGTTCTTC
cdr3_aa: CASRRVSGTWNEQFF

v_call: TRBV5-6
j_call: TRBJ2-7
clone_size: NA
d_call: TRBD1
cdr3_nt: TGTGCCAGCAGCTTCGGGACAGTGGGATCCGAGCAGTACTTC
cdr3_aa: CASSFGTVGSEQYF

v_call: TRBV28
j_call: TRBJ2-7
clone_size: NA
d_call: TRBD1
cdr3_nt: TGTGCCAGCAGTCTATCCATAGGGGGCCGAGACAGGGTGTCGGAGTACTTC
cdr3_aa: CASSLSIGGRDRVSEYF

v_call: TRBV5-1
j_call: TRBJ1-1
clone_size: NA
d_call: TRBD1
cdr3_nt: TGCGCCAGCAGCTTGGTCGGGACAGGGGCGAACACTGAAGCTTTCTTT
cdr3_aa: CASSLVGTGANTEAFF

v_call: TRBV10-3
j_call: TRBJ1-1
clone_size: once
d_call: TRBD1
cdr3_nt: TGTGCCACCATTAACCTCCGGGACAGGGTTTCCCCCGAAGCTTTCTTT
cdr3_aa: CATINLRDRVSPEAFF

v_call: TRBV29-1
j_call: TRBJ2-7
clone_size: NA
d_call: TRBD1
cdr3_nt: TGCAGCGGCGGACAGGGCGCCAACTACGAGCAGTACTTC
cdr3_aa: CSGGQGANYEQYF

v_call: TRBV7-2
j_call: TRBJ2-3
clone_size: NA
d_call: NA
cdr3_nt: TGTGCCAGCAGCAGGAATACAGGGTTAACAGATACGCAGTATTTT
cdr3_aa: CASSRNTGLTDTQYF

v_call: TRBV7-6
j_call: TRBJ1-5
clone_size: NA
d_call: NA
cdr3_nt: TGTGCCAGCAGCTTAGGTCGCGATCAGCCCCAGCATTTT
cdr3_aa: CASSLGRDQPQHF

v_call: TRBV9
j_call: TRBJ2-1
clone_size: NA
d_call: NA
cdr3_nt: TGTGCCAGCAGCGTCACGGGGCTCGAAGGAGAGCAGTTCTTC
cdr3_aa: CASSVTGLEGEQFF

v_call: TRBV7-2
j_call: TRBJ1-3
clone_size: NA
d_call: NA
cdr3_nt: TGTGCCAGCAGCTTAGTATGGCGCAACTCTGGAAACACCATATATTTT
cdr3_aa: CASSLVWRNSGNTIYF

v_call: TRBV3-1/TRBV3-2
j_call: TRBJ2-1
clone_size: NA
d_call: NA
cdr3_nt: TGTGCCAGCAGCCACGGGCGGATCGTTGGGCCTGGGCAGTTCTTC
cdr3_aa: CASSHGRIVGPGQFF

v_call: TRBV7-2
j_call: TRBJ2-4
clone_size: NA
d_call: TRBD2
cdr3_nt: TGTGCCAGCAGCGCCGGACTGGGAGGGTCCATTCAGTACTTC
cdr3_aa: CASSAGLGGSIQYF

v_call: TRBV4-1
j_call: TRBJ1-2
clone_size: NA
d_call: NA
cdr3_nt: TGCGCCAGCAGCCAAAATCGGTGGGACGTGGGTGGCTACACCTTC
cdr3_aa: CASSQNRWDVGGYTF

v_call: TRBV1
j_call: TRBJ2-3
clone_size: NA
d_call: NA
cdr3_nt: TGCACCAGCAGCCAAGCTCAACCCAAGTTTGAGCGGGGGTGTTCCACAGATACGCAGTATTTT
cdr3_aa: CTSSQAQPKFERGCSTDTQYF

v_call: TRBV11-3
j_call: TRBJ1-1
clone_size: NA
d_call: NA
cdr3_nt: TGTGCCAGCACCGTAGTAGACGAGCCGGCTTTCTTT
cdr3_aa: CASTVVDEPAFF

v_call: TRBV28
j_call: TRBJ1-2
clone_size: NA
d_call: NA
cdr3_nt: TGTGCCAGCAGAACAGACAGTTACTATGGCTACACCTTC
cdr3_aa: CASRTDSYYGYTF

v_call: TRBV7-9
j_call: TRBJ2-2
clone_size: NA
d_call: NA
cdr3_nt: TGTGCCAGCAGCTTCCAGTTTAACACCGGGGAGCTGTTTTTT
cdr3_aa: CASSFQFNTGELFF

v_call: TRBV12-3/TRBV12-4
j_call: TRBJ2-3
clone_size: NA
d_call: NA
cdr3_nt: TGTGCCAGCAGTCCTGGGAGAGATACGCAGTATTTT
cdr3_aa: CASSPGRDTQYF

v_call: TRBV12-3/TRBV12-4
j_call: TRBJ1-6
clone_size: NA
d_call: NA
cdr3_nt: TGTGCCAGCAGTATTGCCAATTCACCCCTCCACTTT
cdr3_aa: CASSIANSPLHF